This is a list of T cell receptor beta chains from one sample in a study of cytomegalovirus exposure and HLA in healthy donors. Clones were sequenced by immunoSEQ multiplex PCR, and TCRdb holds only the in-frame ones, with some missing. The sample lists roughly 240,000 clones; 78% were seen once. The sample was PBMCs. All receptors come from a boy between 10 and 17 years old in good health and CMV-seronegative. Each CDR3 is given with its conserved first and last residue. D genes are given only for firm matches. A clone size is listed for some rows: how often the clone was seen (once, few, many), or a class if it is expanded.

V	size	D	J	DNA	CDR3
TRBV6-5	.	.	TRBJ2-5	TGTGCCAGCAGTCCGGGGTACCAAGAGACCCAGTACTTC	CASSPGYQETQYF
TRBV28	.	.	TRBJ1-5	TGTGCCAGCAGATCCGGGACATCCAATCAGCCCCAGCATTTT	CASRSGTSNQPQHF
TRBV9	.	.	TRBJ1-1	TGTGCCAGCAGCCCCCTTCGAGCTTTCTTT	CASSPLRAFF
TRBV15	few	TRBD2	TRBJ2-1	TGTGCCACCAGCAGCGGACTAGAAGCTTACAATGAGCAGTTCTTC	CATSSGLEAYNEQFF
TRBV27	.	TRBD1	TRBJ1-5	TGTGCCAGCAGTCAGTGGCCAGGGGGCCATTCTAATCAGCCCCAGCATTTT	CASSQWPGGHSNQPQHF
TRBV10-2	once	.	TRBJ1-2	TGCGCCAGCAGTGAACGGTTTAACTATGGCTACACCTTC	CASSERFNYGYTF
TRBV5-1	once	.	TRBJ1-1	TGCGCCAGCAGCTTGGGACAGCAGAACACTGAAGCTTTCTTT	CASSLGQQNTEAFF
TRBV19	.	.	TRBJ1-3	TGTGCCAGTAGCCCTCATGAGAGGGGAGGGAAGACCAGGGGTCCTGGAAACACCATATATTTT	CASSPHERGGKTRGPGNTIYF
TRBV19	once	TRBD1	TRBJ1-6	TGTGCCAGTAGGACGGGGGACAGGGACAATTCACCCCTCCACTTT	CASRTGDRDNSPLHF
TRBV7-6	.	.	TRBJ2-3	TGTGCCAGCAGCTTAGGAGGGACTAGCACAGATACGCAGTATTTT	CASSLGGTSTDTQYF
TRBV11-2	.	.	TRBJ1-2	TGTGCCAGCAGTCGACTCAGGGGTCTTGGCTACACCTTC	CASSRLRGLGYTF
TRBV30	.	.	TRBJ2-3	TGTGCCTTAGATTATTCTAGCACAGATACGCAGTATTTT	CALDYSSTDTQYF
TRBV5-4	.	TRBD1	TRBJ1-1	TGTGCCAGCAGCTCCCTCGGGACAGGGGGGAACACTGAAGCTTTCTTT	CASSSLGTGGNTEAFF
TRBV7-9	.	.	TRBJ2-3	TGTGCCAGCAGCCCCGAGGTCCCCCTCACAGATACGCAGTATTTT	CASSPEVPLTDTQYF
TRBV6-5	.	.	TRBJ2-5	TGTGCCAGCAGTATCTCCTTCTCCCTCGGGACCCAGTACTTC	CASSISFSLGTQYF
TRBV2	.	.	TRBJ1-4	TGTGCCAGCACCCAGACTGGCGAAAAACTGTTTTTT	CASTQTGEKLFF
TRBV13	.	.	TRBJ2-7	TGTGCCAGCAGCCCGGAGGGCTCGGGGCCATACGAGCAGTACTTC	CASSPEGSGPYEQYF
TRBV11-3	.	.	TRBJ2-5	TGTGCCAGCAGCTTACTTCCAGAGACCCAGTACTTC	CASSLLPETQYF
TRBV2	.	TRBD2	TRBJ2-7	TGTGCCAGCATCCTGACGGGGGACTACTACGAGCAGTACTTC	CASILTGDYYEQYF
TRBV6-1	.	TRBD2	TRBJ2-1	TGTGCCAGCAATCTACTAGCGACATCATACAATGAGCAGTTCTTC	CASNLLATSYNEQFF
TRBV25-1	.	TRBD1	TRBJ1-2	TGTGCCAGCAGAAGGACAGGGGGAGGCTACACCTTC	CASRRTGGGYTF
TRBV5-1	.	.	TRBJ1-1	TGCGCCAGCAGCGTAACGATCTCGGGCACTGAAGCTTTCTTT	CASSVTISGTEAFF
TRBV4-2	.	.	TRBJ2-2	TGTGCCAGCAGCCAAGATTTGGGGGGAGACACCGGGGAGCTGTTTTTT	CASSQDLGGDTGELFF
TRBV9	.	TRBD2	TRBJ2-1	TGTGCCAGCGGAGCCGTTGCGGGGGATCCCAATGAGCAGTTCTTC	CASGAVAGDPNEQFF
TRBV5-1	few	TRBD1	TRBJ2-7	TGCGCCAGCAGCCACACCGGACAGGGGGCTATCGAGCAGTACTTC	CASSHTGQGAIEQYF
TRBV5-4	.	.	TRBJ2-3	TGTGCCAGCAGCACTAGCACAGATACGCAGTATTTT	CASSTSTDTQYF
TRBV5-1	.	.	TRBJ2-2	TGCGCCAGCAGCTTGAGGCGGACTCTCACCGGGGAGCTGTTTTTT	CASSLRRTLTGELFF
TRBV30	.	TRBD1	TRBJ2-7	TGTGCCTGGGGGGGGGACAGGGGTCGTTCGCAGTACTTC	CAWGGDRGRSQYF
TRBV10-3	.	TRBD1	TRBJ1-2	TGTGCCATCAGACAAACAGGGGACCACGCGGCGGGCTATGGCTACACCTTC	CAIRQTGDHAAGYGYTF
TRBV5-1	.	TRBD2	TRBJ2-4	TGCGCCAGCAGCTTGGAAGATAGCGGGACTCTAGCCAAAAACATTCAGTACTTC	CASSLEDSGTLAKNIQYF
TRBV6-1	.	.	TRBJ1-5	TGTGCCAGCAGTCAGGACACAATAAGCAATCAGCCCCAGCATTTT	CASSQDTISNQPQHF
TRBV5-4	.	TRBD2	TRBJ2-1	TGTGCCAGCAGCTTTGGCTTTGCGCGGGAGGCCCGGGGTGAGCAGTTCTTC	CASSFGFAREARGEQFF
TRBV9	once	.	TRBJ2-3	TGTGCCAGCAGTTCTAGCACAGATACGCAGTATTTT	CASSSSTDTQYF
TRBV6-5	.	.	TRBJ1-1	TGTGCCAGCAGTTCAGGGGTCGGGACTGAAGCTTTCTTT	CASSSGVGTEAFF
TRBV30	.	TRBD1	TRBJ1-2	TGTGCCTGGAGTCCCGGACAGGGTGTCTATGGCTACACCTTC	CAWSPGQGVYGYTF
TRBV11-3	.	.	TRBJ2-1	TGTGCCAGCAGCCTCTACAGGGCCAACTCTGAGCAGTTCTTC	CASSLYRANSEQFF
TRBV5-6	.	TRBD1	TRBJ2-5	TGTGCCAGCAGCGCTACCGGGACAGGGTATGAAGAGACCCAGTACTTC	CASSATGTGYEETQYF
TRBV2	.	TRBD2	TRBJ2-5	TGTGCCAGCTTCGAAACCGGGGGGTGGACCCAGTACTTC	CASFETGGWTQYF
TRBV5-1	.	.	TRBJ1-2	TGCGCCAGCAGCTCGACGCGGAACTTGAACTATGGCTACACCTTC	CASSSTRNLNYGYTF
TRBV5-4	.	TRBD1	TRBJ1-2	TGTGCCAGCAGCTTCGGACAGGGTGACGATGGCTACACCTTC	CASSFGQGDDGYTF
TRBV7-9	few	TRBD1	TRBJ2-5	TGTGCCAGCAGCCCCCTCCGGACAGGGCGCCAAGAGACCCAGTACTTC	CASSPLRTGRQETQYF
TRBV30	.	.	TRBJ1-4	TGTGCCTGGAGTGTACAGGGTGAAAAACTGTTTTTT	CAWSVQGEKLFF
TRBV9	.	.	TRBJ2-1	TGTGCCAGCAGCGTAGTAGTGGCGCGGCCAGGGGTCCTCTTC	CASSVVVARPGVLF
TRBV6-4	.	TRBD1	TRBJ1-5	TGTGCCAGCAGTGACCCTAAGTTGGGACAGGTTTTGCTTTTCGGCAATCAGCCCCAGCATTTT	CASSDPKLGQVLLFGNQPQHF
TRBV10-3	.	TRBD2	TRBJ2-1	TGTGCCATCAGTATCACCGGGACTATATCACATGAGCAGTTCTTC	CAISITGTISHEQFF